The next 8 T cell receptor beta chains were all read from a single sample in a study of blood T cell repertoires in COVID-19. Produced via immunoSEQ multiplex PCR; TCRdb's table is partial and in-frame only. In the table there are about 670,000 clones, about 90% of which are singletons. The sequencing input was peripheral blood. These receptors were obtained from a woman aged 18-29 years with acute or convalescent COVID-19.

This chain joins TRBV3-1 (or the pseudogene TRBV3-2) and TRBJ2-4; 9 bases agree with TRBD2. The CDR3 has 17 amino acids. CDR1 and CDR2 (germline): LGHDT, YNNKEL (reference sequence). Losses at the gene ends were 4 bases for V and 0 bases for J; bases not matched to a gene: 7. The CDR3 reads CASSPYLAGLAKNIQYF. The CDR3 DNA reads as TGTGCCAGCAGCCCCTATCTAGCGGGATTAGCCAAAAACATTCAGTACTTC.

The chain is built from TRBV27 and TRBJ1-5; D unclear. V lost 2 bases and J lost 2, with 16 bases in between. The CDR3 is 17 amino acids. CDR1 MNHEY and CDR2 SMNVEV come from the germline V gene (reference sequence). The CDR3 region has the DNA TGTGCCAGCAGTTTAAGGCTGGGGTGGGAGGGCAATCAGCCCCAGCATTTT. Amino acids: CASSLRLGWEGNQPQHF.

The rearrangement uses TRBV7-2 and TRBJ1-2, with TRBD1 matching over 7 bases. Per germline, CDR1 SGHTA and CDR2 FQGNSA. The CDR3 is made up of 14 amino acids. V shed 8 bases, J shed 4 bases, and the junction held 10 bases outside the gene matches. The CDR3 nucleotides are TGTGCCAGCTGCGCACAAGGGGGCATCTATGGCTACACCTTC. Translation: CASCAQGGIYGYTF.

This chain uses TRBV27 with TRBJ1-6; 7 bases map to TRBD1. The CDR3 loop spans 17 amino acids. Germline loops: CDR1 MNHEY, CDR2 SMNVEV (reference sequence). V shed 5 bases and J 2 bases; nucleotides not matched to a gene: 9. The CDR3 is CASSPKPTGTYNSPLHF. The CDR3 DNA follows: TGTGCCAGCAGTCCGAAGCCGACAGGGACCTATAATTCACCCCTCCACTTT.

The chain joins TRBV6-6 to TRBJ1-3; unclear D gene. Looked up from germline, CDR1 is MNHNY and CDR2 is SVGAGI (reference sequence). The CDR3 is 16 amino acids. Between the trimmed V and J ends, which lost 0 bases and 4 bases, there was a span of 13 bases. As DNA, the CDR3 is TGTGCCAGCAGTTACTCGATGGGCGGCGGGGGAAACACCATATATTTT. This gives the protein CASSYSMGGGGNTIYF.

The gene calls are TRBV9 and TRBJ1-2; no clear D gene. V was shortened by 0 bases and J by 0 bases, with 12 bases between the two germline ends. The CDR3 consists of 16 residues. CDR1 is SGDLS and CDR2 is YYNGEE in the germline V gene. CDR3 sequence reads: CASSVEDRGTNYGYTF. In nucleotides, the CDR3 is TGTGCCAGCAGCGTAGAGGATCGGGGAACTAACTATGGCTACACCTTC. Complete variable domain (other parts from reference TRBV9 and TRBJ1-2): DSGVTQTPKHLITATGQRVTLRCSPRSGDLSVYWYQQSLDQGLQFLIQYYNGEERAKGNILERFSAQQFPDLHSELNLSSLELGDSALYFCASSVEDRGTNYGYTFGSGTRLTVV.

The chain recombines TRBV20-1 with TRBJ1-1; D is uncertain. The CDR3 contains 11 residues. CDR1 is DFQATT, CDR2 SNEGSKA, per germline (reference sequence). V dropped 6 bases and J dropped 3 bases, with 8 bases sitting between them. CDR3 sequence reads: CSAWLDTEAFF. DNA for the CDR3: TGCAGTGCGTGGCTGGACACTGAAGCTTTCTTT.

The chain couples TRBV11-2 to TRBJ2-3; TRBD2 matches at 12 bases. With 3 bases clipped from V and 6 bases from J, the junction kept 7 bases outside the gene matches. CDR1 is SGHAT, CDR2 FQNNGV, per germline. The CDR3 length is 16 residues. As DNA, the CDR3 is TGTGCCAGCAGCTTGATACTAGCGGGGGGTGGGGATACGCAGTATTTT. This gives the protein CASSLILAGGGDTQYF.